This is a list of T cell receptor beta chains from one sample in a study of blood T cell repertoires in COVID-19. Some clones are missing from TCRdb's copy, which holds only in-frame ones; the method was immunoSEQ multiplex PCR. The table includes 55,000 to 65,000 clones, approximately 82% detected once. The sequencing sample was made of peripheral blood. The origin of the receptors is a woman at least 80 years old with acute or convalescent COVID-19. Both conserved end residues are part of each CDR3.

CDR3	V	J
CAWGTAYEQYF	TRBV30	TRBJ2-7
CASSRGYWDGGANVLTF	TRBV5-5	TRBJ2-6
CASSLKGTSGSATYEQYF	TRBV7-2	TRBJ2-7
CASSTGGGGNEKLFF	TRBV19	TRBJ1-4
CASSLSAKPRGKTVF	TRBV5-6	TRBJ1-4
CASSKPMRGLALERSSYEQYF	TRBV21-1	TRBJ2-7
CASSYTGDQPQHF	TRBV6-5	TRBJ1-5
CASSWTAGGYTF	TRBV5-1	TRBJ1-2
CASSFFRSTEAFF	TRBV28	TRBJ1-1
CASGNSEVEQYF	TRBV27	TRBJ2-7
CASSIPVPIYGYTF	TRBV19	TRBJ1-2
CASRAGGQGTGELFF	TRBV28	TRBJ2-2
CASSSRVGTGITEAFF	TRBV28	TRBJ1-1
CASSPPGRVGEKLFF	TRBV18	TRBJ1-4
CASSAEGGTGNSPLHF	TRBV9	TRBJ1-6
CASSEASYGTGLSYEQYF	TRBV6-1	TRBJ2-7
CASSLAGTSGYNEQFF	TRBV18	TRBJ2-1
CASSRPPRTGGGELFF	TRBV7-8	TRBJ2-2
CASSQDPGPSSSYNSPLHF	TRBV4-3	TRBJ1-6
CASSLNWGRGDEQYF	TRBV13	TRBJ2-7
CASSENRGLGNIQYF	TRBV2	TRBJ2-4
CAISESLDSYEQYF	TRBV10-3	TRBJ2-7
CAWTPVARGNTIYF	TRBV30	TRBJ1-3
CASNDRASNQPQHF	TRBV7-2	TRBJ1-5
CASSPPASYEQYF	TRBV18	TRBJ2-7
CASRSAGGEETQYF	TRBV5-4	TRBJ2-5
CASIHPPQGARRTFF	TRBV6-5	TRBJ1-1
CASGDRGRVKADTQYF	TRBV5-1	TRBJ2-3
CASSTGGTGKISGYTF	TRBV7-3	TRBJ1-2
CASSFVQVVTGELFF	TRBV5-1	TRBJ2-2
CASSISGGAFYNEQFF	TRBV7-8	TRBJ2-1
CASSATGTKNTEAFF	TRBV11-1	TRBJ1-1
CASSSGTVTDTQYF	TRBV5-1	TRBJ2-3
CASSYRDEQFF	TRBV6-2/TRBV6-3	TRBJ2-1
CATSGLAGGLFFF	TRBV11-2	TRBJ2-1
CASSLRGTGNTIYF	TRBV5-6	TRBJ1-3
CASSPTLGSSYNEQFF	TRBV19	TRBJ2-1
CASRAGQGATNEKLFF	TRBV5-1	TRBJ1-4
CASSLGRVSSEQYF	TRBV5-1	TRBJ2-7
CASSLSHPGNQPQHF	TRBV27	TRBJ1-5
CATSLQGPSTDTQYF	TRBV15	TRBJ2-3
CASRLAGASSWEQFF	TRBV27	TRBJ2-1
CAISDYWEMIYEQYF	TRBV10-3	TRBJ2-7
CASSIDRTGYRNEQFF	TRBV19	TRBJ2-1
CASSPTENQPQHF	TRBV6-5	TRBJ1-5
CASSLGTGRGGYGYTF	TRBV28	TRBJ1-2
CASSPYRNTGELFF	TRBV4-1	TRBJ2-2
CASSPGTGKIGYTF	TRBV18	TRBJ1-2
CASSAYGTGFSNTGELFF	TRBV9	TRBJ2-2
CASSLIRGDGYTF	TRBV5-6	TRBJ1-2
CASSPGGVNTEAFF	TRBV5-4	TRBJ1-1
CASSMTGWQPQHF	TRBV27	TRBJ1-5
CASSTIGAVETQYF	TRBV28	TRBJ2-5
CASREETYEQYF	TRBV23-1	TRBJ2-7
CATSDPSGGNEQYF	TRBV24-1	TRBJ2-7